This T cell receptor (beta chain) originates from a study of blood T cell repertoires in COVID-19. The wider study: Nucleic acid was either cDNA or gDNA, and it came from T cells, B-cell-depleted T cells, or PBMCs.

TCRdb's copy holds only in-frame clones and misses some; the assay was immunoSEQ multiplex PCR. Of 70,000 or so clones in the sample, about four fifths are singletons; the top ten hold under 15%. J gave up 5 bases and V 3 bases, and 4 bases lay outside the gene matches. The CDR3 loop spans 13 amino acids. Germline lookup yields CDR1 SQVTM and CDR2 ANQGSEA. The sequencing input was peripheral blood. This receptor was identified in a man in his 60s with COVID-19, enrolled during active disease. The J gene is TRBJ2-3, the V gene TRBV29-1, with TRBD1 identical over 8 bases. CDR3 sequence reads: CSVDRTGRDTQYF. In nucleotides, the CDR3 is TGCAGCGTTGACCGGACAGGGAGAGATACGCAGTATTTT.